The clone carrying this T cell receptor beta chain was seen more than once but under ten times. These data are taken from a study of T cells in Graves' hyperthyroidism and ophthalmopathy. TCR beta CDR3 region amplification was performed from RNA transcripts. The TCR CDR3 was amplified in a first-round RT-PCR using the HTBI primer set. TCRdb redid the calling of the multiplex PCR reads with MiXCR, one entry per CDR3 protein. The sample carries fewer than 500,000 distinct CDR3 sequences, roughly 15% recorded once. Germline CDR1 and CDR2: SNHLY and FYNNEI. With 7 bases clipped from V and 0 bases from J, the junction kept 10 bases outside the gene matches. There are 18 residues in the CDR3.

The J gene is TRBJ2-6, the V gene TRBV2, with 9 nucleotides matching TRBD1. This sequence was found in a man aged 18 to 30 with Graves' ophthalmopathy. What was sequenced was blood. This CDR3 reads CASKIWDRVISGANVLTF. Here the CDR3 DNA reads TGTGCCAGCAAGATTTGGGACAGGGTTATCTCTGGGGCCAACGTCCTGACTTTC.